The source of this T cell receptor (beta chain) is a study of blood T cell repertoires in COVID-19 (dated by TCRdb to the early 2020s). For the wider study: The collaborator samples originated in the United States, Italy and Spain and spanned the acute and convalescent phases of COVID-19. Where available, HLA class I and class II types were taken from metadata supplied by the sample provider and were not determined by assay-based typing. The material from the prospective study consisted of cDNA or gDNA derived from T cells, B-cell-depleted T cells, or PBMCs. Samples were obtained from the ongoing ImmuneRACE study (first 160 participants) and from about 1,300 subjects provided by 6 global collaborators. The dataset comprised deeply sampled blood TCRbeta repertoires from subjects exposed to, actively infected with, or recovered from COVID-19. The sample metadata nearly always contained a de-identified subject ID, COVID-19 status, age in years and sex. The repertoires were made available in a free public database intended to serve as a resource for research on the immune response to SARS-CoV-2.

Each collaborating institution followed its own protocols to collect whole blood in K2EDTA tubes. Collaborator samples were shipped for TCRbeta analysis as frozen whole blood, isolated PBMCs, or DNA extracted from either sample type. TCRbeta CDR3 regions were amplified from genomic DNA by means of the immunoSEQ Assay, a bias-controlled multiplex PCR. The paper's processing steps were these. The number of nucleated cells in each sample was estimated from the amplification of reference gene primers within the assay. To quantify the absolute abundance of each unique TCRbeta CDR3 rearrangement, sequence reads were collapsed and filtered. For each sample, productive Simpson clonality was calculated as the square root of Simpson's diversity index over productive rearrangements. TCRdb obtained this table from immuneACCESS and retained in-frame rearrangements with V and J assigned. These tables miss some clones; where compared with another copy, unresolved V genes account for less than half of the shortfall, and the remainder is unexplained. V, J and clone size are those of that table, while D and trimming were read from the DNA. Counted in this sample were around 45,000 clones; roughly 63% of them appeared once. The ten largest clones add up to less than 8% of the sample.

Details on this clone: The target of this receptor is not known. Base quality data are lacking; no much larger clone is found one base away.

General study outcomes and caveats: How much clinical and demographic metadata was included differed by source and by participant, and the metadata was provided uncurated.

The TCR comes from a man older than 75 with acute or convalescent COVID-19. Sequenced sample: peripheral blood.

The encoded CDR3 is CASSLSWTDTGELFF. The sequence in DNA is TGTGCCAGCAGTTTATCTTGGACAGACACCGGGGAGCTGTTTTTT. The rearranged chain carries TRBV27 and TRBJ2-2; matching of 6 bases hints at TRBD1 as the D gene. At the junction V is shortened by 0 bases and J by 3 bases, with 8 bases in between. Reading the germline V gene (reference sequence) gives CDR1 MNHEY and CDR2 SMNVEV. The CDR3 contains 15 residues, cysteine and phenylalanine counted. Only CDR3 DNA remains: 45 bases, in frame from the first base.